This T cell receptor beta chain was found in a study of shared clonotypes between healthy human individuals (TCRdb year 2020). For the wider study: The cohort comprised a couple of women and a few men aged 18 to 49 years. Per donor, three plates each were used for CD4 naive and CD4 memory, two for CD8 naive, and one for CD8 memory. To estimate repertoire size and how much clonotypes are shared between individuals, the study performed deep sequencing of blood TCR repertoires from a few healthy adults. Each donor's leukapheresis produced roughly between roughly 0.85 and 10 billion PBMCs. Different laboratories and diverse techniques were used to prepare libraries and sequence TCR repertoires, to increase sequencing depth and limit assay-specific biases.

Summary of the overall study and its limitations: Even with the large sequencing depth, rarefaction of the sorted-subset datasets indicated that sequencing was incomplete. Pairwise subsampling led to the expectation that sequencing depth would affect the degree of clonotype sharing among donors. When a few donors were compared, the shared fraction of clonotypes was about 5.2% for naive CD4, approximately 3.3% for naive CD8, roughly 2.5% for memory CD4, and 0.35% to 0.4% for memory CD8. Naive subsets generally had larger estimated clonotype richness than memory subsets did. Sampling was restricted to blood, and TCR repertoires in tissue are likely to differ from TCR repertoires in blood. The small number of donors limited the genetic and exposure-history diversity represented. Compared with non-shared clonotypes, the clonotypes found in all four sorted-subset donors had higher generation probabilities.

About this clone itself: The specificity of this receptor is unknown. Per-base qualities were not stored, and no clone one base away is much larger.

V gives up 2 bases and J gives up 4 bases, and the segment between their germline ends measures 3 bases. CDR1 and CDR2 were assigned from the germline V gene (reference sequence) as MNHEY and SMNVEV. From its cysteine to its phenylalanine, the CDR3 spans 11 amino acids. This entry keeps only the CDR3 DNA: 33 bases, framed from base 1. The donors were healthy, HIV-negative adults with no recently reported acute infections or vaccinations. Only Caucasian adults living in Nashville, Tennessee, USA were represented among the donors. The CD8 memory samples were a combination of magnetically selected CD45RO+ cells and CCR7-negative CD45RA+ effector memory (TemRA) cells. Blood was obtained by leukapheresis, after which PBMCs were separated by Ficoll-Histopaque density gradient centrifugation and cryopreserved in liquid nitrogen vapor phase. Purity and quantity of every magnetically sorted T cell population were checked by analytical flow cytometry. Genomic DNA was isolated from every sorted fraction and measured by UV absorbance on a Nanodrop 2000c.

Using the deep immunoSEQ assay, TCR CDR3 regions were amplified from genomic DNA by multiplex PCR. Genomic DNA extracted from each cell subset was distributed evenly over all wells of several immunoSEQ 96-well plates, and each plate served as one replicate. For sorted subsets, approximately 200 ng of genomic DNA, equivalent to roughly 30,000 T cell genomes, went into each replicate PCR. The purified libraries were quantified using a Qubit 3.0 fluorometer, sized with a Bioanalyzer 2100, and then quantified again using the KAPA Library Quantification kit. Every immunoSEQ 96-well plate was sequenced on a separate single-read 150-cycle Illumina NextSeq 550 flow cell. As for the original processing: Because the immunoSEQ output held only junctional sequences and lacked quality scores, the filtering could not match the filtering applied to full-length reads. To assign V/J genes and CDR3, sequences were annotated using PyIR, a Python wrapper for IgBLAST v1.9, with IMGT germline references. Reads with weak V/J assignments (E-value above 1e-6), missing CDR3, stop codons, out-of-frame junctions, or ambiguous translated residues were removed. V3J clonotypes were defined as sequences sharing an identical inferred V gene, J gene, and CDR3 amino acid sequence. The percentage overlap between two repertoires was calculated by dividing the number of shared unique clonotypes by the size of the smaller repertoire. Richness of each repertoire was evaluated using RTK rarefaction, the Chao1 estimator, and Recon v2.1 estimates of unobserved clonotypes. Generation probabilities were computed with OLGA for all TCRbeta clonotypes obtained by the gDNA method from several donors. Sourced from immuneACCESS, this table was stored by TCRdb with only in-frame sequences that have V and J called. A share of the clones is absent; for the studies checked, an unresolved V gene accounts for under half, and the remainder has no known explanation. V and J calls and clone size are as listed in that table; D and trimming were resolved from the DNA. The sample records roughly 660,000 clones, around 91% of which are singletons. Jointly, the top ten make up 34% of the sample.

This sequence was found in a man younger than 35 in good health. Some clones in this sample may be carry-over from other donors' samples. The chain joins TRBV27 to TRBJ2-7, with no confidently assigned D gene. The sequenced material came from memory CD8+ T cells from PBMCs. This specimen's cell subset or site label, per the study, means: CD45RO+ cells pooled with CCR7-negative TemRA cells. CDR3 loop: CASSLVYEQYF. In nucleotides, the sequence is TGTGCCAGCAGTTTAGTATACGAGCAGTACTTC.